This TCR beta chain is from a study of lymphopenia after photon versus proton radiotherapy. The CDR3 runs 15 residues. Germline V gives CDR1 KGHSH, CDR2 LQKENI. Trimming took 3 bases from V and 2 from J; bases not matched to a gene: 2. As to this clone: Its target is unknown.

Sequenced by immunoSEQ multiplex PCR; TCRdb stores in-frame clones only, minus some. The sample consists of fewer than 20,000 clones, approximately 92% of them appearing once. Study observations and caveats: Survival link was tested only in deceased patients; proton benefit remains a possibility. Post-nadir diversity loss with photons came from oligoclonal expansion, particularly CD8+ Temra cells. A bigger post-nadir fall in TCR diversity correlated inversely with survival time in deceased patients. Under photons, naive T cells and diversity fell while effector/memory populations rose.

Here the sequenced sample was peripheral blood, taken from a patient treated with photon-based radiotherapy. The clonotype originates from a woman aged 40 to 50 with cholangiocarcinoma. The J gene is TRBJ1-1, the V gene TRBV18; 11 bases match TRBD1. The CDR3 reads CASSPGQGANTEAFF. CDR3 nucleotide sequence: TGTGCCAGCTCACCCGGACAGGGGGCAAACACTGAAGCTTTCTTT.